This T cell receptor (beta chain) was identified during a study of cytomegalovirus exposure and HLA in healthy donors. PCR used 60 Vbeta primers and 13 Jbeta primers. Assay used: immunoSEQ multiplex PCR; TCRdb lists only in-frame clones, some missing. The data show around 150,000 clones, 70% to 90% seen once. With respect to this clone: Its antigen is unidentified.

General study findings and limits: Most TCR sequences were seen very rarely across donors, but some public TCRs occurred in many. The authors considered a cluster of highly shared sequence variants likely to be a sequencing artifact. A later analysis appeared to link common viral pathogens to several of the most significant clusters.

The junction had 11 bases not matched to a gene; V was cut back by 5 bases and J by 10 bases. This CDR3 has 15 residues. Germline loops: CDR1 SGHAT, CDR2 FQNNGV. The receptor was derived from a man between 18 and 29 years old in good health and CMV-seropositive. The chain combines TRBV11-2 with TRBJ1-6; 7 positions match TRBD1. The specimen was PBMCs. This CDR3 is CASSTLETGLSPLHF. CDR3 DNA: TGTGCCAGCAGCACTCTAGAGACAGGGCTCTCACCCCTCCACTTT.